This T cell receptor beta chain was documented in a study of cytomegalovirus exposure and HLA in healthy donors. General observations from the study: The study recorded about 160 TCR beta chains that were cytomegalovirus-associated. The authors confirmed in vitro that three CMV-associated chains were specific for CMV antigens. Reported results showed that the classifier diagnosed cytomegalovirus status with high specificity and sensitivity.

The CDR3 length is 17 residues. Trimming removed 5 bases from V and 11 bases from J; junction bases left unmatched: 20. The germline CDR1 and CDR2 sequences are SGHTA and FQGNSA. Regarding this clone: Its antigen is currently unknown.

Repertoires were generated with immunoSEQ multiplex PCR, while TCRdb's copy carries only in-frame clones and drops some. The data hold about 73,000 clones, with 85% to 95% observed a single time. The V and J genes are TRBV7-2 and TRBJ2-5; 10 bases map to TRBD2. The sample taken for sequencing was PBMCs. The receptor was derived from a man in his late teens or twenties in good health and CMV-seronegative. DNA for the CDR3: TGTGCCAGCAGCACATACCCCGGCGGGCTAGCGGGGGCCCGACAGTACTTC. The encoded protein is CASSTYPGGLAGARQYF.